This TCR beta chain was observed in a study of vaccination and CD4 T cells after COVID-19. Background on the study: Four females and six males made up the convalescents, with two Hispanic. Study-wide results and caveats: With convalescent patients, a median about 84% of reactive clones emerged solely after vaccination. From about 20 to 38, the median of SARS-CoV-2-reactive clonotypes rose without reaching significance.

Treatment defined: roughly 10-day PBMC culture with coronavirus spike peptide pools or control peptides (ViraFEST assay). Expanded clonotypes were found by TCR sequencing after peptide-pool stimulation (ViraFEST). V trimming: 0 bases; J trimming: 3 bases; junction bases outside the gene matches: 12. The CDR3 is 17 amino acids. From germline, CDR1 is GTSNPN and CDR2 SVGIG (reference sequence). Cultured CD4+ T cell DNA was sequenced using the Oncomine TCR Beta short-read assay. Using its own MiXCR run on the PCR reads, TCRdb lists one record per CDR3 protein. The sample has some 26,000 distinct CDR3 sequences, about 50% seen once. This clonotype was seen a handful of times. Its antigen is not identified.

The sample in question was CD4+ T cells from blood, cultured in vitro, obtained before SARS-CoV-2 vaccination. The TCR originated in a human donor who received a COVID-19 vaccine. The chain has TRBV30 and TRBJ2-3; 7 bases fit TRBD2. In DNA form, the CDR3 reads TGTGCCTGGAGTGTAGGACTAGTTGGGCCCTCAACAGATACGCAGTATTTT. Residues: CAWSVGLVGPSTDTQYF.